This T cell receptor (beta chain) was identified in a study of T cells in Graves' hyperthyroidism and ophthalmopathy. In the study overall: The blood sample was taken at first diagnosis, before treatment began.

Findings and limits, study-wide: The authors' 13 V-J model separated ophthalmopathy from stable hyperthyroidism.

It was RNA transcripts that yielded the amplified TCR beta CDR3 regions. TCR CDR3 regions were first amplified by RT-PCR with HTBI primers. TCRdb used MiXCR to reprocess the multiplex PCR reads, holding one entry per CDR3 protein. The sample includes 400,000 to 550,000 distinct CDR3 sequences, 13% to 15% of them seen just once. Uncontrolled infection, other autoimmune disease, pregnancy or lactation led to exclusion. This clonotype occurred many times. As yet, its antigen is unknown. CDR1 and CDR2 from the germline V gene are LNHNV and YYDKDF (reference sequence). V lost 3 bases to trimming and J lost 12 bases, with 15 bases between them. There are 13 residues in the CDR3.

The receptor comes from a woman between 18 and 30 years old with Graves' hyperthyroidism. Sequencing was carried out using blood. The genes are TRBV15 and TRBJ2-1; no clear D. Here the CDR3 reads CATSSELVGAQFF. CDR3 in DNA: TGTGCCACCAGCAGTGAATTAGTGGGTGCGCAGTTCTTC. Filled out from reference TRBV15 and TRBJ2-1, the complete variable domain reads DAMVIQNPRYQVTQFGKPVTLSCSQTLNHNVMYWYQQKSSQAPKLLFHYYDKDFNNEADTPDNFQSRRPNTSFCFLDIRSPGLGDTAMYLCATSSELVGAQFFGPGTRLTVL.